This T cell receptor (beta chain) was captured in a study of blood T cell repertoires in COVID-19. On the study more broadly: Samples of COVID-19 (acute and convalescent) were obtained from the United States, Italy and Spain. From T cells, B-cell-depleted T cells, or PBMCs came the material, which was cDNA or gDNA.

Trimming left V 4 bases short and J 3 bases short, with 11 bases between. The V gene's germline CDR1 is SGDLS and CDR2 YYNGEE. This CDR3 has 14 residues. The table came from immunoSEQ multiplex PCR; TCRdb's copy has only in-frame clones and leaves some out. The table lists 350,000 to 450,000 clones, more than 70% of them singletons. Living in about 25 US areas, the participants were between roughly 18 and 90 years of age. Each participant's cohort was designated according to participant-reported clinical history. In its sample, this clone was seen once. The sequence was obtained from a man aged 40-49 years in a cohort exposed to, infected with or recovered from COVID-19 (not recorded which). This sequence joins TRBV9 and TRBJ1-3; D might be TRBD1 (5 bases). The sample comprised PBMCs or T cells enriched from blood (not recorded which). This CDR3 reads CASSTQGYGNTIYF. As DNA, the CDR3 is TGTGCCAGCAGCACCCAGGGATATGGAAACACCATATATTTT.